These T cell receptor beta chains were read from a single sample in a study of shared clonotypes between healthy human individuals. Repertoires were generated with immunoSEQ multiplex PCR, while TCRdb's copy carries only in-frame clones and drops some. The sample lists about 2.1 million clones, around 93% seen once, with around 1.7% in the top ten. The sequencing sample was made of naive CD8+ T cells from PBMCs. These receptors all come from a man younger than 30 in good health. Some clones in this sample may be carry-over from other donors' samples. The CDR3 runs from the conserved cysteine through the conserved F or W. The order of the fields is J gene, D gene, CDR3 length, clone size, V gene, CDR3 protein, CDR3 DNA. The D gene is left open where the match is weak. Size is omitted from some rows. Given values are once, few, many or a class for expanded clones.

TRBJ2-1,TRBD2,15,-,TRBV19,CASRRTSAVSNEQFF,TGTGCCAGTAGGAGGACTAGCGCAGTCTCCAATGAGCAGTTCTTC
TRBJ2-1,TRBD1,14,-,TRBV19,CAVSRGTGVNEQFF,TGTGCCGTAAGTCGGGGGACAGGGGTCAATGAGCAGTTCTTC
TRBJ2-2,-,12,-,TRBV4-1,CASSQGGSELFF,TGCGCCAGCAGCCAAGGGGGTTCGGAGCTGTTTTTT
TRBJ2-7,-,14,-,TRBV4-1,CASSQQAAPYEQYF,TGCGCCAGCAGCCAACAAGCCGCGCCCTACGAGCAGTACTTC
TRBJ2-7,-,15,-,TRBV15,CATSRVRLGGYEQYF,TGTGCCACCAGCAGAGTGCGTCTAGGGGGCTACGAGCAGTACTTC
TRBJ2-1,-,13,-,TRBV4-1,CASSQERGDEQFF,TGCGCCAGCAGCCAGGAAAGGGGGGATGAGCAGTTCTTC
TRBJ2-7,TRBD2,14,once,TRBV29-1,CSVEASGSSYEQYF,TGCAGCGTTGAAGCCAGCGGGAGCTCCTACGAGCAGTACTTC
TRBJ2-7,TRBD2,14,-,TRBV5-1,CASSNRLASYEQYF,TGCGCCAGCAGCAATCGACTAGCGTCCTACGAGCAGTACTTC
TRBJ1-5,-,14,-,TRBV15,CATRVGGSNQPQHF,TGTGCCACCAGGGTGGGGGGTAGCAATCAGCCCCAGCATTTT
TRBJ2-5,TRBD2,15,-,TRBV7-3,CASSPLAGGQETQYF,TGTGCCAGCAGCCCCCTAGCGGGAGGGCAAGAGACCCAGTACTTC
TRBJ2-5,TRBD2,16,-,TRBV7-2,CASSQTSGTRGETQYF,TGTGCCAGCAGCCAGACTAGCGGAACTAGGGGGGAGACCCAGTACTTC
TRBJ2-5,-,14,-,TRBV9,CASSVDTNQETQYF,TGTGCCAGCAGCGTAGATACAAATCAAGAGACCCAGTACTTC
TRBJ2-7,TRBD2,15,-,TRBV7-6,CASSDIAGRMYEQYF,TGTGCCAGCAGTGATATAGCGGGGCGGATGTACGAGCAGTACTTC
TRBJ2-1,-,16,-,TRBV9,CASSVDGHTYYNEQFF,TGTGCCAGCAGCGTAGATGGGCACACATACTACAATGAGCAGTTCTTC
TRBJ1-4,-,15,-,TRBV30,CAWSVEKGRGEKLFF,TGTGCCTGGAGTGTAGAAAAAGGGAGGGGCGAAAAACTGTTTTTT
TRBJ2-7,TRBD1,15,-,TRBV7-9,CASSFTQGQGHEQYF,TGTGCCAGCAGTTTTACCCAGGGACAGGGCCACGAGCAGTACTTC
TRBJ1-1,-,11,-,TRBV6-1,CAYTDPPAAFF,TGTGCCTATACGGACCCCCCGGCAGCTTTCTTT
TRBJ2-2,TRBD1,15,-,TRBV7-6,CASSPRTGVTGELFF,TGTGCCAGCAGCCCTAGGACAGGGGTCACCGGGGAGCTGTTTTTT
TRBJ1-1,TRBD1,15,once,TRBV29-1,CSVAGDRAVNTEAFF,TGCAGCGTCGCTGGCGACAGGGCGGTGAACACTGAAGCTTTCTTT
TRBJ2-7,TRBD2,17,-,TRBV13,CASSSSALGAGGPGQYF,TGTGCCAGCAGCTCAAGTGCCCTTGGAGCGGGAGGGCCGGGGCAGTACTTC
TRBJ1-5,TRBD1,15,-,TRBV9,CASSAAGGRNQPQHF,TGTGCCAGCAGCGCCGCAGGGGGTAGGAATCAGCCCCAGCATTTT
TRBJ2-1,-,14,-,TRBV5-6,CASSLGGRGDEQFF,TGTGCCAGCAGCTTGGGAGGCAGAGGCGATGAGCAGTTCTTC
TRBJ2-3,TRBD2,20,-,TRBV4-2,CASSQTWAETSGRITDTQYF,TGTGCCAGCAGCCAAACATGGGCCGAGACTAGCGGGAGGATTACAGATACGCAGTATTTT
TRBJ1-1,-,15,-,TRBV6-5,CASSRSVGLDTEAFF,TGTGCCAGCAGTCGAAGCGTGGGGTTAGACACTGAAGCTTTCTTT
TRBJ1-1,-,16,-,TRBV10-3,CAISDPDRPLGTEAFF,TGTGCCATCAGTGACCCCGACAGGCCTTTGGGGACTGAAGCTTTCTTT
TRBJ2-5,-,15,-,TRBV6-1,CASSRGAEPSETQYF,TGTGCCAGCAGTCGGGGGGCGGAACCCTCAGAGACCCAGTACTTC
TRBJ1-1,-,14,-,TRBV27,CASKRPIPNTEAFF,TGTGCCAGCAAAAGGCCTATTCCGAACACTGAAGCTTTCTTT
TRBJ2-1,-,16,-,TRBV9,CASSGIAEGHYNEQFF,TGTGCCAGCAGCGGAATAGCGGAAGGACACTACAATGAGCAGTTCTTC
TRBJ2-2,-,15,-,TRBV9,CASTGGRNHAGELFF,TGTGCCAGCACGGGCGGGCGAAACCACGCCGGGGAGCTGTTTTTT
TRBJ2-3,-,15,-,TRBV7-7,CASSLGRGGTDTQYF,TGTGCCAGCAGCTTGGGGAGGGGGGGAACAGATACGCAGTATTTT
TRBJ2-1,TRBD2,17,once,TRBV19,CASSIDVAGGPYNEQFF,TGTGCCAGTAGTATAGACGTAGCGGGAGGACCGTACAATGAGCAGTTCTTC
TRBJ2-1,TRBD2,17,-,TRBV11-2,CASSPKPPSGNNNEQFF,TGTGCCAGCAGCCCTAAACCCCCTAGCGGGAATAACAATGAGCAATTCTTC